The following is a TCR beta chain sequence with its context. Its target is not known. This entry belongs to a study of vaccination and CD4 T cells after COVID-19. Per the germline V gene, CDR1 is LGHNT and CDR2 is FRNRAP. The CDR3 totals 13 residues. The V and J ends lost 3 bases and 6 bases respectively, with 9 bases between them. Documented treatment: 10-day PBMC culture with coronavirus spike peptide pools or control peptides (ViraFEST assay). Study-level findings and limits: The median proportion of reactive clones detected only post-vaccination in convalescent patients was 86.3%.

Cultured CD4+ T-cell DNA underwent Oncomine TCR Beta short-read sequencing. Genomic DNA was drawn out of CD4+ T cells grown in culture. TCRdb passed the PCR reads through MiXCR, listing each CDR3 protein once. The table lists approximately 21,000 distinct CDR3 sequences, roughly 70% of them singletons. The origin of this receptor is a human donor who had recovered from COVID-19. The chain uses TRBV12-5 and TRBJ1-3; D possibly corresponds to TRBD1 (5 bases). Source material: CD4+ T cells from blood, cultured in vitro. CDR3 sequence (DNA): TGTGCTAGTGGTTTCGGGGACTTAAACACCATATATTTT. Residues: CASGFGDLNTIYF.